This T cell receptor beta chain derives from a study of CD8 T cells in Susac syndrome. An input of about 0.5 to 1 ug of RNA was subjected to reverse transcription using random hexamers. It was immunoSEQ multiplex PCR that amplified TCR beta CDR3 across 54 Vbeta and 13 Jbeta. MiXCR was run by TCRdb on the immunoSEQ multiplex PCR reads, yielding one entry per CDR3 protein. The profile shows 180,000 or so distinct CDR3 sequences, about 93% of them singletons. From blood CD8+ and CD4+ T cells, the TCR beta chain was sequenced. TEMRA cells were FACS-enriched, while CD8+ and CD4+ T cells were negatively isolated. Sequences were obtained from CD4+ T cells from PBMCs. This TCR was sampled from a human donor in good health.

CDR3 in amino acids: CASSQEWTPDTQYF. The CDR3 DNA reads as TGCGCCAGCAGCCAAGAGTGGACGCCAGATACGCAGTATTTT. The chain has TRBV4-3 and TRBJ2-3; D call uncertain. The CDR3 sequence is 14 residues long. V lost 0 bases, J lost 4 bases, and 8 bases lay in between. The germline CDR1 and CDR2 sequences are LGHNA and YSLEER.